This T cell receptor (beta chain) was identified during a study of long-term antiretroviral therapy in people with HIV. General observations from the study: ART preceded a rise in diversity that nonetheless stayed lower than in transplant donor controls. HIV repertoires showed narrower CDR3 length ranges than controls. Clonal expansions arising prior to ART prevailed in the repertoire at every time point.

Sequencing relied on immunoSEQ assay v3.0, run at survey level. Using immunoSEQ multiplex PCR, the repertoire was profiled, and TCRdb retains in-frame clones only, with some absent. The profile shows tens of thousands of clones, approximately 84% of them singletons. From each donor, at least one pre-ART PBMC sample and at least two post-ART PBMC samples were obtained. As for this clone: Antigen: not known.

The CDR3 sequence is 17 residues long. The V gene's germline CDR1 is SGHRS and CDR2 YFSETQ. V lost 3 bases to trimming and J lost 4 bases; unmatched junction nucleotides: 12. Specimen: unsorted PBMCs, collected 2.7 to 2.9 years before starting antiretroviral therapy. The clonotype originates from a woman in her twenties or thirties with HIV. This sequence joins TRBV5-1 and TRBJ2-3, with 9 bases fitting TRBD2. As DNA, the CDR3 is TGCGCCAGCAGCTACACCCTCGGGACTAGCACAGCAGATACGCAGTATTTT. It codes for CASSYTLGTSTADTQYF. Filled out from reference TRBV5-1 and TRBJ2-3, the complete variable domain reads KAGVTQTPRYLIKTRGQQVTLSCSPISGHRSVSWYQQTPGQGLQFLFEYFSETQRNKGNFPGRFSGRQFSNSRSEMNVSTLELGDSALYLCASSYTLGTSTADTQYFGPGTRLTVL.